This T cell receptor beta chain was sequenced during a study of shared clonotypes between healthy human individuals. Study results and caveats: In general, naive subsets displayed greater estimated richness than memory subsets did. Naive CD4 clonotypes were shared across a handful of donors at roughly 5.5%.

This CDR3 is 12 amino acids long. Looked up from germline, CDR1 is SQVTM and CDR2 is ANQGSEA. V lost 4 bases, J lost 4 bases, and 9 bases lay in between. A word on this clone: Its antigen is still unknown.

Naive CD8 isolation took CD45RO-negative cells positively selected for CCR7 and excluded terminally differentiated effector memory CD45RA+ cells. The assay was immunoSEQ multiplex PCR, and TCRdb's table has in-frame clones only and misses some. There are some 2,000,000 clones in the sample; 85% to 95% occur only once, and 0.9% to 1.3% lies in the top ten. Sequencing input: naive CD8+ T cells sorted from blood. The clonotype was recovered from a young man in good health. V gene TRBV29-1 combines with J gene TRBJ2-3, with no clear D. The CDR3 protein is CSVGGGPDTQYF. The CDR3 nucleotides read TGCAGCGTTGGCGGCGGACCAGATACGCAGTATTTT.